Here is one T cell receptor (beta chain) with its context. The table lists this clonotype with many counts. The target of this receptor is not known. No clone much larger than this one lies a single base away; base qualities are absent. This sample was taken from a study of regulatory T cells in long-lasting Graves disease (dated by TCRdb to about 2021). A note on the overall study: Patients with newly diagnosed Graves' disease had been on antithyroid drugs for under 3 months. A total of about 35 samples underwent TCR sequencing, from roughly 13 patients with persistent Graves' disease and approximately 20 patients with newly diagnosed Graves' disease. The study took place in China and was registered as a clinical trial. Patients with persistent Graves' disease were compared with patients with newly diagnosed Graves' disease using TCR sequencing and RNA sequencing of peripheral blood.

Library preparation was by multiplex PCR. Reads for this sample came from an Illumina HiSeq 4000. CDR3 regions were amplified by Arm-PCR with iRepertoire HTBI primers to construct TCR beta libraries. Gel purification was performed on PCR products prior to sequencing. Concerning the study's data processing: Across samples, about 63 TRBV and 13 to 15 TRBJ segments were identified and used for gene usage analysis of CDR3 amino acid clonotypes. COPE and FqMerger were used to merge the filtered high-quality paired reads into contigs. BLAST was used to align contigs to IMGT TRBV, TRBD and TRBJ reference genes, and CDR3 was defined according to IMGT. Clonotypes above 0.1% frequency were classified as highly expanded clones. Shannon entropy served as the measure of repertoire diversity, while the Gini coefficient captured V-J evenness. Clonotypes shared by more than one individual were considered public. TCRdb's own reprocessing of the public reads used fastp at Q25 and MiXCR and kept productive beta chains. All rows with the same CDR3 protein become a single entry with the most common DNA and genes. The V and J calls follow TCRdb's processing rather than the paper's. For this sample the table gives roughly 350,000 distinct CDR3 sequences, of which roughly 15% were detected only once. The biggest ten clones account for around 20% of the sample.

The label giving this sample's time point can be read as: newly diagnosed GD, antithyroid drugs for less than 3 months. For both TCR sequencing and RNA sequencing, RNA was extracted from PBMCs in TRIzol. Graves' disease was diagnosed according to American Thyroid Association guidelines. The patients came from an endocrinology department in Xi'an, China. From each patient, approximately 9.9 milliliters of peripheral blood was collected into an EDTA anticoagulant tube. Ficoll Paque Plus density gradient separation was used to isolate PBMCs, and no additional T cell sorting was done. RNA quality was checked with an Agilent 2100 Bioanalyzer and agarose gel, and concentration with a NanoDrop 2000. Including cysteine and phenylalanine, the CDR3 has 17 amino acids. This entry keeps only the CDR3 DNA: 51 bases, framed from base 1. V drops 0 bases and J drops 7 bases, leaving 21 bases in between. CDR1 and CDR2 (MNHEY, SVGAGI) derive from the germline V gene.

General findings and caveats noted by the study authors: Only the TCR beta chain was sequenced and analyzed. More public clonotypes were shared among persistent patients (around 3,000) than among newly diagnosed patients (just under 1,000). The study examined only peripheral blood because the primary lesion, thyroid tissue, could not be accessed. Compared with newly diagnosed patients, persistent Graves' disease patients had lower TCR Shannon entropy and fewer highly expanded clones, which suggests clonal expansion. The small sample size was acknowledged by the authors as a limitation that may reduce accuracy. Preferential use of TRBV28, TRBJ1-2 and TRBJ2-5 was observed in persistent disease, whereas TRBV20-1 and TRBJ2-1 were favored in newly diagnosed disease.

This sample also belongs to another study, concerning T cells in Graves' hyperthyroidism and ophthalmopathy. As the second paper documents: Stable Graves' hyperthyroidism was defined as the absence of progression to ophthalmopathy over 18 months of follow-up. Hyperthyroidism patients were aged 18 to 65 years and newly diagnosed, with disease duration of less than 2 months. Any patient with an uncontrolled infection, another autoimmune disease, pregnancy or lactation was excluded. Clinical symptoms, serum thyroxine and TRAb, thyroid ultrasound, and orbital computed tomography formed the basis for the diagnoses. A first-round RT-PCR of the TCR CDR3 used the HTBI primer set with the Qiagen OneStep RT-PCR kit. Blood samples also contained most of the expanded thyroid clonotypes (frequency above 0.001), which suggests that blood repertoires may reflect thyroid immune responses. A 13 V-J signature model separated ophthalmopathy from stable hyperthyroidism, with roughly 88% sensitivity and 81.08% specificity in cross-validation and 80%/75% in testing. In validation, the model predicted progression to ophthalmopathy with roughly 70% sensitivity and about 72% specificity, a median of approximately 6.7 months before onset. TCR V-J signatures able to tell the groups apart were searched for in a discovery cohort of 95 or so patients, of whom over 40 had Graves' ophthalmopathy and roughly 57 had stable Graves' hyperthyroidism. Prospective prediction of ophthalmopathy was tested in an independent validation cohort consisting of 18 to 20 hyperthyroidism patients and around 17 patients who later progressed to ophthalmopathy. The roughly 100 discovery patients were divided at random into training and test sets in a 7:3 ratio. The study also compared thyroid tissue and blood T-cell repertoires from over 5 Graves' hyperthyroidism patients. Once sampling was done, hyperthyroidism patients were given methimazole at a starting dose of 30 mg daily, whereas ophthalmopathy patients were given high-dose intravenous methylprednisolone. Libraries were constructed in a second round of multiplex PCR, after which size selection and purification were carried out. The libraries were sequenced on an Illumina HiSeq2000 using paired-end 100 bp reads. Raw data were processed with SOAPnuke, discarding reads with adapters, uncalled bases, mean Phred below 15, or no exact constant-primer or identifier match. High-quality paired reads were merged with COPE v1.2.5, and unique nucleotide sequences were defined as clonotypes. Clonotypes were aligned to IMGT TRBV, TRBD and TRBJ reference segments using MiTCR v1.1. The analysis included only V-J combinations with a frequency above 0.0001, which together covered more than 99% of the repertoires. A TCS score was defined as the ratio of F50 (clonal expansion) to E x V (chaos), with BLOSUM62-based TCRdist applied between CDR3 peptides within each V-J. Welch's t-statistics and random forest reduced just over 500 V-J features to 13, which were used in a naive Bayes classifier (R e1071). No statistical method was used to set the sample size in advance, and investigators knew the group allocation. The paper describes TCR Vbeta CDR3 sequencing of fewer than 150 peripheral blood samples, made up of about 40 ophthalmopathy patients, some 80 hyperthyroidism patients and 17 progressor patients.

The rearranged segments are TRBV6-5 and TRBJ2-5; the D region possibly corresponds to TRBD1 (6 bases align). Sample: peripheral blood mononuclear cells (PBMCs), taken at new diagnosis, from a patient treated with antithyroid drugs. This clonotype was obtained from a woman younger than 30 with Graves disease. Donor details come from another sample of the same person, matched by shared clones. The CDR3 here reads CASSYSRRGSRGGTQYF. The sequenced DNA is TGTGCCAGCAGTTACTCGAGAAGGGGGTCGCGAGGCGGGACCCAGTACTTC.